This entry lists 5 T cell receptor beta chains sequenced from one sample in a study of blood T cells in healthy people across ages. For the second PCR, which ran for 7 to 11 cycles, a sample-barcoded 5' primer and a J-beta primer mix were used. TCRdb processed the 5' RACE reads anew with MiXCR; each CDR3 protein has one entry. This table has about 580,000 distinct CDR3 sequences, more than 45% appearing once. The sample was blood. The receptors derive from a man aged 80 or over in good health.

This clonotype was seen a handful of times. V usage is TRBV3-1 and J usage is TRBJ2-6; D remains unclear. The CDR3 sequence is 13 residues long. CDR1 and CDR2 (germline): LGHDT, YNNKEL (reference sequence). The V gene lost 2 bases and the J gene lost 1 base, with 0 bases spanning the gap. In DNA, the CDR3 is TGTGCCAGCAGCCAATCTGGGGCCAACGTCCTGACTTTC. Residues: CASSQSGANVLTF.

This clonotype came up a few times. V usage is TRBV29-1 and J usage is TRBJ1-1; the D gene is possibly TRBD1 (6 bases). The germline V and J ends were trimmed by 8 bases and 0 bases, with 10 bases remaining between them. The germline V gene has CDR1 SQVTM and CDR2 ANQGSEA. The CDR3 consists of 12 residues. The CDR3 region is CSCGQLNTEAFF. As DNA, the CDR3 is TGCAGCTGTGGACAGCTGAACACTGAAGCTTTCTTT.

CDR3 DNA: TGTGCCAGCAGGGTCCGACCCGGGACTTCGCACTATGGCTACACCTTC. This codes for CASRVRPGTSHYGYTF. The chain combines TRBV6-2 or TRBV6-3 with TRBJ1-2; TRBD1 might be the D (5 bases). The CDR3 has 16 residues. The V end was cut by 6 bases, the J end by 3 bases, with 20 bases between. The germline gives CDR1 MNHEY, CDR2 SVGEGT.

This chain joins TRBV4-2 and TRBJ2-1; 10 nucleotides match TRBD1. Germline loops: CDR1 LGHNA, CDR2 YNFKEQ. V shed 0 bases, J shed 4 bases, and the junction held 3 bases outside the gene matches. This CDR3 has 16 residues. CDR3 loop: CASSQDRTGGYNEQFF. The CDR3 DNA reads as TGTGCCAGCAGCCAAGATCGGACAGGGGGTTACAATGAGCAGTTCTTC.

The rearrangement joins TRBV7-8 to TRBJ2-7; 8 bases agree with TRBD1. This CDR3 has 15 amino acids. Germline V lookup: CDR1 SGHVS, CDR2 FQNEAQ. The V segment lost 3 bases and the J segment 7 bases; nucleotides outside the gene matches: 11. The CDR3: CASSLRTGTYNEQYF. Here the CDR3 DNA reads TGTGCCAGCAGCTTGAGGACAGGGACCTACAATGAGCAGTACTTC.